The following is a TCR beta chain sequence with its context. This sample is part of a study of blood T cell repertoires in COVID-19. The overall study: The United States, Italy and Spain were the sources of the acute and convalescent COVID-19 samples.

Profiling relied on immunoSEQ multiplex PCR, and the TCRdb table lists in-frame clones only, not all of them. The sample yields about 98,000 clones, around 86% seen once. This CDR3 region has 13 residues. The junction had 1 base not matched to a gene; V was cut back by 6 bases and J by 4 bases. Per the germline V gene, CDR1 is KGHSH and CDR2 is LQKENI. This chain uses TRBV18 with TRBJ1-5; 9 bases fit TRBD1. Sample: peripheral blood. This TCR came from a man between 45 and 60 years old with active or convalescent COVID-19. In nucleotides, the CDR3 is TGTGCCAGCTCGACAGGGGGGAATCAGCCCCAGCATTTT. Amino acid sequence: CASSTGGNQPQHF.